Reported below is one T cell receptor (beta chain). Its matching antigen is unknown. Healthy bone marrow donors made up the donor group. Donors showed nominal health when sampled, although they likely had unrecorded immune exposures. The germline V gene has CDR1 SGHKS and CDR2 YYEKEE (reference sequence). CDR3 length: 14 residues. V lost 3 bases and J lost 0, with 9 bases in between. PCR amplification relied on 60 Vbeta primers (plus 13 Jbeta primers). Only in-frame clones appear in the TCRdb table, and some are missing; sequencing was by immunoSEQ multiplex PCR. Seen here are around 19,000 clones, less than 85% observed once, and the top ten hold 20% to 25%. The source of the sample is a study of cytomegalovirus exposure and HLA in healthy donors. General study findings and limits: Certain sequence variants were highly shared and formed a cluster, and this cluster was likely a sequencing artifact.

The gene calls are TRBV5-5 and TRBJ1-2, with D uncertain. The sample was PBMCs. This TCR came from a human donor in good health. The CDR3 nucleotides are TGTGCCAGCAGCTCGGAGCCGGCTAACTATGGCTACACCTTC. The encoded protein is CASSSEPANYGYTF.